This is a list of T cell receptor beta chains from one sample in a study of T-cell memory formation after mild COVID-19. TCRdb itself ran the 5' RACE reads through MiXCR, one entry per CDR3 protein. The sample carries a few hundred thousand distinct CDR3 sequences, 25% to 30% recorded once. The sequencing sample was made of PBMCs or a T cell subset sorted from them (not recorded which). The receptors stem from an adult woman who had mild COVID-19 (a few samples of this study predate the infection). Cell type and time point are not known. CDR3s include the opening cysteine and the closing phenylalanine or tryptophan. A D gene is named only where the DNA matches it firmly. A clone size is listed for some rows: how often the clone was seen (once, few, many), or a class if it is expanded.

>TRBJ2-5|TRBV20-1|.|many
CSARDFDRLVGGQETQYF
TGCAGTGCTAGAGATTTCGACCGACTAGTAGGCGGACAAGAGACCCAGTACTTC
>TRBJ1-3|TRBV20-1|.|.
CSASNPGSGGNTIYF
TGCAGTGCTTCTAACCCAGGGTCAGGAGGAAACACCATATATTTT
>TRBJ2-3|TRBV9|.|few
CASSVSGGSGDTQYF
TGTGCCAGCAGCGTATCGGGCGGCTCAGGGGATACGCAGTATTTT
>TRBJ2-7|TRBV10-3|.|.
CASLEGYEQYF
TGTGCCAGCCTGGAGGGGTACGAGCAGTACTTC
>TRBJ2-5|TRBV7-2|.|few
CASSWQGGVQETQYF
TGTGCCAGCAGCTGGCAGGGCGGAGTCCAAGAGACCCAGTACTTC
>TRBJ1-5|TRBV12-3/TRBV12-4|.|.
CASSLETVRGGRRRGSNQPQHF
TGTGCCAGCAGTTTAGAGACGGTTCGGGGGGGGCGGAGAAGAGGAAGCAATCAGCCCCAGCATTTT
>TRBJ1-6|TRBV6-5|.|.
CASSWRQGNSPLHF
TGTGCCAGCAGTTGGCGGCAGGGGAATTCACCCCTCCACTTT
>TRBJ2-5|TRBV12-3/TRBV12-4|TRBD2|.
CASSRGLAGGLGETQYF
TGTGCCAGCAGTCGGGGACTAGCGGGAGGGCTGGGAGAGACCCAGTACTTC
>TRBJ2-7|TRBV12-3/TRBV12-4|.|many
CASSLTKLTGPTYEQYF
TGTGCCAGCAGTTTAACGAAACTGACAGGTCCCACCTACGAGCAGTACTTC
>TRBJ2-7|TRBV6-1|.|.
CASSDVDPTGVEQYF
TGTGCCAGCAGTGATGTCGATCCGACAGGTGTAGAGCAGTACTTC
>TRBJ1-5|TRBV28|TRBD1|few
CASSLADRRRNQPQHF
TGTGCCAGCAGTCTAGCGGACAGGCGCCGCAATCAGCCCCAGCATTTT
>TRBJ1-2|TRBV29-1|.|.
CSTVRGDGYTF
TGCAGCACAGTTAGAGGGGATGGCTACACCTTC
>TRBJ1-1|TRBV12-3/TRBV12-4|.|few
CASSSGGGLAFF
TGTGCCAGCAGCTCCGGCGGGGGTTTAGCTTTCTTT
>TRBJ1-1|TRBV7-9|.|.
CASTRGGDGIEAFF
TGTGCCAGCACCCGGGGTGGGGACGGGATTGAAGCTTTCTTT
>TRBJ2-1|TRBV5-6|TRBD1|.
CASSEPGTGIKKGSSNEQFF
TGTGCCAGCAGCGAGCCCGGGACAGGGATCAAGAAAGGAAGTAGCAATGAGCAGTTCTTC
>TRBJ2-7|TRBV20-1|.|few
CSARDVRGISYEQYF
TGCAGTGCTAGAGACGTCAGGGGAATCTCCTACGAGCAGTACTTC
>TRBJ2-7|TRBV14|TRBD1|few
CASSDPGTGRYEQYF
TGTGCCAGCAGTGACCCCGGGACAGGGCGCTACGAGCAGTACTTC
>TRBJ2-3|TRBV7-6|.|few
CASSLGGGPADTQYF
TGTGCCAGCAGCTTAGGGGGGGGGCCCGCAGATACGCAGTATTTT
>TRBJ1-1|TRBV11-3|.|.
CASSYAGTEAFF
TGTGCCAGCAGTTATGCCGGGACTGAAGCTTTCTTT
>TRBJ2-6|TRBV5-1|.|few
CASSFPGASGANVLTF
TGCGCCAGCAGCTTCCCGGGGGCCTCTGGGGCCAACGTCCTGACTTTC
>TRBJ2-1|TRBV30|.|few
CAWTPGWSRDEQFF
TGTGCCTGGACGCCGGGGTGGAGTAGGGATGAGCAGTTCTTC
>TRBJ1-1|TRBV4-1|.|few
CASSPLGGGVEAFF
TGCGCCAGCAGCCCCCTCGGAGGGGGTGTTGAAGCTTTCTTT
>TRBJ2-2|TRBV24-1|.|few
CATSDPNPNRYTGELFF
TGTGCCACCAGTGATCCTAACCCGAATAGATACACCGGGGAGCTGTTTTTT
>TRBJ1-2|TRBV27|.|.
CASSLAGVGGYTF
TGTGCCAGCAGTTTAGCGGGGGTGGGTGGCTACACCTTC
>TRBJ2-1|TRBV10-3|TRBD2|few
CAISRAGEPYNEQFF
TGTGCCATCAGTCGAGCGGGGGAGCCCTACAATGAGCAGTTCTTC
>TRBJ1-6|TRBV6-5|TRBD1|.
CASSYSTGMDSPLHF
TGTGCCAGCAGTTACTCGACAGGGATGGATTCACCCCTCCACTTT
>TRBJ1-1|TRBV19|.|.
CASSGPSLNTEAFF
TGTGCCAGTAGTGGACCGTCTCTGAACACTGAAGCTTTCTTT
>TRBJ1-5|TRBV5-1|TRBD1|few
CAIIGGTGHLNQPQHF
TGCGCCATTATAGGGGGGACAGGCCATCTTAATCAGCCCCAGCATTTT
>TRBJ2-1|TRBV7-3|TRBD2|few
CASSLRGGDSYNEQFF
TGTGCCAGCAGCTTAAGGGGGGGGGACTCCTACAATGAGCAGTTCTTC
>TRBJ2-7|TRBV20-1|.|.
CSARKVGADEQYF
TGCAGTGCTAGGAAGGTGGGTGCGGACGAGCAGTACTTC
>TRBJ2-5|TRBV6-5|TRBD2|.
CASSYRLAGVGETQYF
TGTGCCAGCAGTTACCGTCTAGCGGGAGTGGGGGAGACCCAGTACTTC
>TRBJ2-7|TRBV12-3/TRBV12-4|TRBD1|many
CASSPTGGYEQYF
TGTGCCAGCAGCCCGACAGGGGGGTACGAGCAGTACTTC